This T cell receptor beta chain was sequenced for a study of T cell responses to AZD1222 COVID-19 vaccine. Study-wide background: Recipients boosted at about 4 weeks or about 12 weeks are pooled.

General study results and limits: In a largely white British group with more females than males, clonal diversity was possibly underestimated. Seropositive at baseline were only a handful of AZD1222 recipients. Epitopes outside B.1.351 and B.1.1.7 mutated regions reportedly drew nearly half of spike TCRs.

This CDR3 spans 19 amino acids. Unmatched junction bases numbered 18, after V lost 6 bases and J lost 0 bases. Clones were sequenced by immunoSEQ multiplex PCR, and TCRdb holds only the in-frame ones, with some missing. The sample records approximately 180,000 clones, about 90% being singletons. Turning to this clone: Its antigen is currently unknown.

Sequenced here: peripheral blood, sampled on day 0 of AZD1222 vaccination. The rearrangement links TRBV5-3 to TRBJ2-3, with 8 bases matching TRBD2. TRBV5-3 is treated as an ORF (open reading frame) with a function not yet certain. The origin of this receptor is an adult in good health. CDR3 nucleotides: TGTGCCAGAACCATCGAGCGGGAGTCGTTGGGGGTTAGCACAGATACGCAGTATTTT. Its protein is CARTIERESLGVSTDTQYF.